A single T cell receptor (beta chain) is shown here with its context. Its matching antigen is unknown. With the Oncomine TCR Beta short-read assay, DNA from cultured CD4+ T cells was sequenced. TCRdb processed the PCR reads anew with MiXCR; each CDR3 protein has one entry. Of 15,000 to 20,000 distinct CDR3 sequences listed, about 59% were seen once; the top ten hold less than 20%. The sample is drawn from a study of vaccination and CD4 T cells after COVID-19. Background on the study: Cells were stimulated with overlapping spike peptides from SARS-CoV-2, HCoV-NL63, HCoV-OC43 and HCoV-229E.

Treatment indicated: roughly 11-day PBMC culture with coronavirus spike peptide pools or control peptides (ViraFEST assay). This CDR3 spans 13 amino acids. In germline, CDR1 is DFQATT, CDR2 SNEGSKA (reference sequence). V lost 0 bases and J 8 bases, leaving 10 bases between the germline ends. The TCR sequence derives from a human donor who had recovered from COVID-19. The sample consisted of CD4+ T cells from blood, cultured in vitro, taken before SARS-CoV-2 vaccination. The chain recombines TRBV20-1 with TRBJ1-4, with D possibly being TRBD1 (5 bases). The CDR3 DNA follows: TGCAGTGCTAGAGATGACAGCGGGGAAAAACTGTTTTTT. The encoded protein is CSARDDSGEKLFF.